This entry lists 15 T cell receptor beta chains sequenced from one sample in a study of beta chain features in type 1 diabetes. Isolated RNA was reverse transcribed in full, so expressed TCRB transcripts were sequenced. Sequenced by immunoSEQ multiplex PCR; TCRdb stores in-frame clones only, minus some. The sample lists roughly 500,000 clones; over 9.5% were seen once. The sequencing input was naive CD4+ T cells from blood. The origin of the receptors is a woman under 30 in good health.

This clone has a handful of counts. This chain joins TRBV5-4 and TRBJ2-1; TRBD2 aligns across 7 bases. This CDR3 is 14 amino acids long. The germline V gene has CDR1 SGHNT and CDR2 YYREEE (reference sequence). Unmatched junction bases numbered 7, after V lost 4 bases and J lost 6 bases. The CDR3 is CASSPGVAGNEQFF. The DNA for the CDR3 is TGTGCCAGCAGCCCCGGGGTAGCGGGCAATGAGCAGTTCTTC.

This clone appeared a few times. The rearrangement links TRBV6-5 to TRBJ2-1; 8 nucleotides line up with TRBD2. CDR3 length: 14 residues. J lost 9 bases, V lost 6 bases, and 10 bases had no gene match. CDR1 and CDR2 (germline): MNHEY, SVGAGI. CDR3 nucleotide sequence: TGTGCCAGCAGCGCAGGACTAGCCAGCGGTGAGCAGTTCTTC. Amino acid sequence: CASSAGLASGEQFF.

This clone occurred a few times. V is TRBV6-6 and J is TRBJ1-2; maybe TRBD1 (5 bases). Germline assignment: CDR1 MNHNY and CDR2 SVGAGI (reference sequence). Trimming cost V 6 bases and J 8 bases, with 13 bases left between them. The CDR3 runs 12 residues. The CDR3 region is CASSREGRGYTF. The CDR3 DNA reads as TGTGCCAGCAGCAGGGAAGGTCGCGGCTACACCTTC.

J is TRBJ1-1 and V is TRBV6-6, with TRBD1 as a possible D gene (5 bases). This CDR3 comprises 14 residues. V shed 6 bases and J shed 5 bases, with 16 bases lying between them. Germline lookup yields CDR1 MNHNY and CDR2 SVGAGI (reference sequence). CDR3 in amino acids: CASRTGGRNTEAFF. The CDR3 DNA reads TGTGCCAGCAGAACTGGGGGAAGGAATACTGAAGCTTTCTTT.

This rearrangement joins TRBV30 to TRBJ2-7; 8 bases match TRBD1. In germline, CDR1 is GTSNPN, CDR2 SVGIG (reference sequence). After removal of 1 base from V and 2 bases from J, the junction contained 7 bases not matched to a gene. The CDR3 length is 15 residues. In DNA form, the CDR3 reads TGTGCCTGGAGTGCAGACAGGGGAGGCGCCTACGAGCAGTACTTC. It encodes CAWSADRGGAYEQYF. Variable domain in full (rest from reference TRBV30 and TRBJ2-7): SQTIHQWPATLVQPVGSPLSLECTVEGTSNPNLYWYRQAAGRGLQLLFYSVGIGQISSEVPQNLSASRPQDRQFILSSKKLLLSDSGFYLCAWSADRGGAYEQYFGPGTRLTVT.

The chain recombines TRBV6-6 with TRBJ2-7; D is unclear. The V gene lost 7 bases and the J gene lost 3 bases, with 7 bases spanning the gap. Per the germline V gene, CDR1 is MNHNY and CDR2 is SVGAGI (reference sequence). The CDR3 is 11 amino acids. The CDR3 reads CASNSYYEQYF. CDR3 bases: TGTGCCAGCAATTCCTACTACGAGCAGTACTTC.

This clone turned up a few times. CDR3 in amino acids: CASRYTSGGADTQYF. CDR3 coding DNA: TGTGCCAGCAGATATACTAGCGGGGGGGCGGATACGCAGTATTTT. The chain is built from TRBV7-2 and TRBJ2-3, with 13 bases identical to TRBD2. With V trimmed by 6 bases and J by 6 bases, 6 bases remained unmatched. CDR3 length equals 15 residues. Germline V gene sequence: CDR1 SGHTA, CDR2 FQGNSA.

V and J are TRBV6-6 and TRBJ1-1; D may be TRBD1 (5 bases). The CDR3 sequence is 12 residues long. The V gene lost 6 bases and the J gene lost 5 bases, with 10 bases spanning the gap. Germline CDR1 MNHNY, CDR2 SVGAGI (reference sequence). CDR3 sequence (DNA): TGTGCCAGCAGGTACGGGGGGACTGAAGCTTTCTTT. This translates into CASRYGGTEAFF.

This clone was detected a few times. This sequence joins TRBV30 and TRBJ2-7; tentatively, D is TRBD2 (7 bases). The V and J ends lost 2 bases and 6 bases respectively, with 11 bases between them. Germline lookup yields CDR1 GTSNPN and CDR2 SVGIG (reference sequence). The CDR3 runs to 12 residues. The CDR3 nucleotides are TGTGCCTGGAGTAGGGGGGGCCGCGAGCAGTACTTC. This encodes CAWSRGGREQYF.

This chain connects TRBV25-1 to TRBJ1-1; D gene uncertain. Germline CDR1 reads MGHDK; CDR2 reads SYGVNS. Between the trimmed V and J ends, which lost 4 bases and 3 bases, there was a span of 12 bases. This CDR3 is 14 amino acids long. The CDR3 loop is CASSVGLVDTEAFF. The CDR3 coding sequence is TGTGCCAGCAGTGTAGGATTGGTGGACACTGAAGCTTTCTTT.

The rearrangement links TRBV9 to TRBJ1-2, with D tentatively TRBD1 (6 bases). This CDR3 has 15 amino acids. The ends were cut back, 3 bases at V and 3 bases at J, with 15 bases in the middle. Germline V gives CDR1 SGDLS, CDR2 YYNGEE. In nucleotides, the CDR3 is TGTGCCAGCAGCGAGACGGGACATTCGGACTATGGCTACACCTTC. Translating gives CASSETGHSDYGYTF.

This chain joins TRBV5-1 and TRBJ2-7; 8 nucleotides align to TRBD1. The V gene's germline CDR1 is SGHRS and CDR2 YFSETQ. V dropped 4 bases and J dropped 6; count of bases not matched to a gene: 12. This CDR3 spans 15 amino acids. CDR3 amino acids: CASSPYPGQGVEQYV. Here the CDR3 DNA reads TGCGCCAGCAGCCCATATCCCGGACAGGGCGTCGAGCAGTACGTC.

The table lists this clone with many counts. V and J are TRBV25-1 and TRBJ2-5; D is undetermined. The CDR3 has 10 amino acids. V lost 11 bases, J lost 5 bases, and 9 bases lay in between. CDR1 and CDR2 from the germline V gene are MGHDK and SYGVNS. CDR3 sequence reads: CASSFETQYF. CDR3 coding DNA: TGTGCCTCGAGTTTTGAGACCCAGTACTTC. Together with reference TRBV25-1 and TRBJ2-5, the CDR3 gives the full variable domain: EADIYQTPRYLVIGTGKKITLECSQTMGHDKMYWYQQDPGMELHLIHYSYGVNSTEKGDLSSESTVSRIRTEHFPLTLESARPSHTSQYLCASSFETQYFGPGTRLLVL.

This clone was counted only a few times. The sample holds other DNA sequences that translate to the same CDR3. V usage is TRBV15 and J usage is TRBJ2-5; D gene uncertain. Germline V gene sequence: CDR1 LNHNV, CDR2 YYDKDF (reference sequence). V shed 3 bases and J shed 4 bases, with 6 bases lying between them. This CDR3 contains 12 residues. The CDR3 DNA follows: TGTGCCACCAGCAGGGTCTCAGAGACCCAGTACTTC. Translating it yields CATSRVSETQYF.

The chain uses TRBV13 and TRBJ2-1; D gene uncertain. Per germline, CDR1 PRHDT and CDR2 FYEKMQ (reference sequence). The V end lost 3 bases, the J end lost 5 bases, and 11 bases lay between the germline ends. CDR3 size: 14 residues. This CDR3 reads CASSFLLLDNEQFF. CDR3 coding DNA: TGTGCCAGCAGCTTTTTACTCCTAGACAATGAGCAGTTCTTC.